This entry concerns a single T cell receptor (beta chain). What it recognizes is unknown. This sample was included in a study of OX40 agonist ivuxolimab in advanced cancers. Study-level information: Every 2 weeks, patients got intravenous ivuxolimab at one of six dose levels (0.01-10 mg/kg). Study-level results: It was not determined which antigens were specifically recognized by the peripheral T cells that had undergone clonal expansion.

Profiled with immunoSEQ multiplex PCR; TCRdb holds only in-frame clones, not every one. The sample holds tens of thousands of clones; almost 95% are singletons and the top ten take roughly 19%. The V segment lost 1 base and the J segment 0 bases; nucleotides outside the gene matches: 8. Germline CDR1 reads LNHNV; CDR2 reads YYDKDF (reference sequence). The CDR3 has 17 residues. The TCR originated in an adult with an advanced solid tumor such as melanoma, head and neck, liver or kidney cancer. Sequenced here: CD4+ or CD8+ T cells sorted from blood, sampled in a trial of the OX40 agonist ivuxolimab. The chain carries TRBV15 and TRBJ2-7, with TRBD2 matching 8 bases. The CDR3 nucleotides read TGTGCCACCAGCAGAGTAAGAGGCGGGAGGTACTCCTACGAGCAGTACTTC. It specifies CATSRVRGGRYSYEQYF.